Below, 19 T cell receptor beta chains from the same sample are listed, as sequenced in a study of blood T cell repertoires in COVID-19. This table comes from immunoSEQ multiplex PCR, and its TCRdb copy is limited to in-frame clones, with some not included. This sample yields under 250,000 clones, of which approximately 84% are seen a single time; roughly 2.3% belongs to the top ten. Material: peripheral blood. The receptors shown here come from a woman aged 60 to 75 with acute or convalescent COVID-19.

This CDR3 reads CASSQRTDNTDTQYF. CDR3 bases: TGCGCCAGCAGCCAGAGAACAGATAACACAGATACGCAGTATTTT. The chain links TRBV4-1 to TRBJ2-3; D gene uncertain. V shed 3 bases and J shed 2 bases, with 12 bases lying between them. The germline V gene encodes CDR1 MGHRA and CDR2 YSYEKL. This CDR3 spans 15 amino acids.

The chain has TRBV11-2 and TRBJ2-3, with 8 bases identical to TRBD2. From germline, CDR1 is SGHAT and CDR2 FQNNGV. Trimming at V came to 5 bases and at J to 0 bases, leaving 4 bases not matched to a gene. The CDR3 loop spans 15 amino acids. The CDR3 DNA is TGTGCCAGCAGCAAGGGACTAGGAAGCACAGATACGCAGTATTTT. Translation: CASSKGLGSTDTQYF.

V and J are TRBV7-2 and TRBJ1-2; tentative D call: TRBD1 (6 bases). The germline V gene encodes CDR1 SGHTA and CDR2 FQGNSA. The V gene lost 3 bases and the J gene lost 5 bases, with 13 bases spanning the gap. The CDR3 contains 14 residues. CDR3 amino acids: CASSFSSGDYGYTF. The CDR3 nucleotides read TGTGCCAGCAGCTTCAGTTCAGGGGATTATGGCTACACCTTC. The full variable domain, rest sourced from reference TRBV7-2 and TRBJ1-2, is GAGVSQSPSNKVTEKGKDVELRCDPISGHTALYWYRQSLGQGLEFLIYFQGNSAPDKSGLPSDRFSAERTGGSVSTLTIQRTQQEDSAVYLCASSFSSGDYGYTFGSGTRLTVV.

The V gene is TRBV7-8, the J gene TRBJ2-2; weak D call: TRBD1 (6 bases). V lost 5 bases and J 5 bases, leaving 21 bases between the germline ends. The length of the CDR3 is 17 residues. CDR1 SGHVS and CDR2 FQNEAQ come from the germline V gene. For the CDR3, the DNA is TGTGCCAGCAGCCAACGAACAGGGATTCAGGATACCGGGGAGCTGTTTTTT. It is translated as CASSQRTGIQDTGELFF.

The rearrangement links TRBV24-1 to TRBJ1-6; 9 nucleotides line up with TRBD1. The J segment lost 8 bases and the V segment lost 3 bases, leaving 7 bases of the junction unmatched. The CDR3 totals 16 residues. Germline CDR1 KGHDR, CDR2 SFDVKD. CDR3 loop: CATSDPEQGAYSPLHF. The CDR3 DNA follows: TGTGCCACCAGTGATCCTGAACAGGGGGCTTATTCACCCCTCCACTTT.

This clone is a singleton in its sample. V usage is TRBV5-1 and J usage is TRBJ2-1, with 7 nucleotides matching TRBD2. Looked up from germline, CDR1 is SGHRS and CDR2 is YFSETQ. The ends lost 7 bases at V and 8 bases at J; junction bases unmatched: 12. The CDR3 covers 14 residues. DNA for the CDR3: TGCGCCAGCCAGACTAGCCTTTATGTAGATGAGCAGTTCTTC. This translates into CASQTSLYVDEQFF.

The V gene is TRBV5-1, the J gene TRBJ2-5; TRBD1 is a possible D gene (6 bases). Between the trimmed V and J ends, which lost 5 bases and 5 bases, there was a span of 16 bases. The CDR3 runs 14 residues. Germline loops: CDR1 SGHRS, CDR2 YFSETQ. In DNA form, the CDR3 reads TGCGCCAGCAGTACTCAGGGGACACGGGAGACCCAGTACTTC. Translation gives CASSTQGTRETQYF.

This chain links TRBV10-3 with TRBJ1-5; tentatively, D is TRBD1 (6 bases). Trimming took 10 bases from V and 9 from J, leaving 31 bases between them. The CDR3 contains 17 residues. Germline-derived CDR1 and CDR2 are ENHRY and SYGVKD. In DNA, the CDR3 is TGTGCCACCAAGGAACCCTCACGGGAGGGGACGACAGGGCCCCAGCATTTT. Amino acids: CATKEPSREGTTGPQHF.

The gene calls are TRBV7-2 and TRBJ1-3; tentatively, D is TRBD1 (5 bases). The CDR3 totals 15 residues. Germline CDR1 and CDR2: SGHTA and FQGNSA. Trimming removed 5 bases at V and 0 bases at J, with 11 bases between. CDR3 loop: CASSERGFSGNTIYF. CDR3 nucleotide sequence: TGTGCCAGCAGCGAAAGGGGCTTCTCTGGAAACACCATATATTTT.

This chain uses TRBV6-5 with TRBJ2-7; D is uncertain. CDR3 length: 13 residues. Between the trimmed V and J ends, which lost 2 bases and 3 bases, there was a span of 8 bases. Germline V CDR1 and CDR2: MNHEY, SVGAGI. In DNA, the CDR3 is TGTGCCAGCAGTTACGCAGTAAGCTACGAGCAGTACTTC. It codes for CASSYAVSYEQYF.

The rearrangement links TRBV2 to TRBJ1-1; D remains unclear. The V end was cut by 8 bases, the J end by 7 bases, with 14 bases between. The CDR3 has 12 amino acids. Germline CDR1 and CDR2: SNHLY and FYNNEI. Here the CDR3 reads CASDWNEGEAFF. The DNA for the CDR3 is TGTGCCAGCGATTGGAACGAGGGTGAAGCTTTCTTT.

The chain links TRBV3-1 (or the pseudogene TRBV3-2) to TRBJ2-2; 15 positions agree with TRBD2. Germline V gives CDR1 LGHDT, CDR2 YNNKEL (reference sequence). The length of the CDR3 is 18 residues. The ends lost 4 bases at V and 6 bases at J; junction bases unmatched: 9. CDR3 loop: CASSRNPGLAGGPGELFF. The CDR3 DNA follows: TGTGCCAGCAGCCGAAACCCGGGACTAGCGGGGGGTCCCGGGGAGCTGTTTTTT.

A remark on this clone: One end of the junction fails to match germline, which may point to a read error. The chain links TRBV7-7 to TRBJ2-1, with a weak D call TRBD2 (5 bases). CDR3 length equals 12 residues. Germline CDR1 is SSHAT and CDR2 is FNYEAQ (reference sequence). The CDR3 protein is CASSPGDNEQFF. CDR3 bases: TGTGCTAGCAGCCCCGGGGATAATGAGCAGTTCTTC. Using reference TRBV7-7 and TRBJ2-1 for the parts outside the CDR3, the full variable domain is GAGVSQSPRYKVTKRGQDVTLRCDPISSHATLYWYQQALGQGPEFLTYFNYEAQPDKSGLPSDRFSAERPEGSISTLTIQRTEQRDSAMYRCASSPGDNEQFFGPGTRLTVL.

The chain is built from TRBV4-1 and TRBJ2-7, with 10 bases aligning to TRBD1. The CDR3 extends over 14 amino acids. From germline, CDR1 is MGHRA and CDR2 YSYEKL. V trimming: 4 bases; J trimming: 5 bases; junction bases outside the gene matches: 5. The CDR3 region is CASSPGTGVDEQYF. The DNA of the CDR3 is TGCGCCAGCAGCCCCGGGACAGGGGTGGACGAGCAGTACTTC.

This chain links TRBV4-2 with TRBJ2-5; 8 bases map to TRBD1. The CDR3 extends over 16 amino acids. In germline, CDR1 is LGHNA, CDR2 YNFKEQ. After removal of 0 bases from V and 0 bases from J, the junction contained 3 bases not matched to a gene. The DNA for the CDR3 is TGTGCCAGCAGCCAAGATAACAGGGGGAACCAAGAGACCCAGTACTTC. Translating gives CASSQDNRGNQETQYF.

The chain recombines TRBV6-6 with TRBJ1-4, with 10 nucleotides matching TRBD1. CDR1 is MNHNY and CDR2 is SVGAGI in the germline V gene (reference sequence). The V gene end was trimmed by 8 bases and the J gene end by 7 bases; junction bases not matched to a gene: 4. The CDR3 length is 13 residues. The CDR3: CASRQGAGEKLFF. The DNA of the CDR3 is TGTGCCAGCCGACAGGGGGCGGGTGAAAAACTGTTTTTT.

V gene TRBV7-6 combines with J gene TRBJ2-5, with TRBD2 matching over 8 bases. Germline loops: CDR1 SGHVS, CDR2 FNYEAQ. V shed 5 bases, J shed 4 bases, and the junction held 15 bases outside the gene matches. The CDR3 has 17 residues. The CDR3 protein is CASSIQHRGGLGETQYF. CDR3 in DNA: TGTGCCAGCAGCATTCAGCACCGGGGGGGCCTCGGAGAGACCCAGTACTTC.

This clone turned up a few times. The chain uses TRBV29-1 and TRBJ2-3, with 10 bases lining up with TRBD1. The V segment lost 6 bases and the J segment 1 base; nucleotides outside the gene matches: 7. The germline gives CDR1 SQVTM, CDR2 ANQGSEA. This CDR3 has 15 residues. CDR3 in DNA: TGCAGCGTGCCGGGACAGGGGTTCCGCACAGATACGCAGTATTTT. Translated: CSVPGQGFRTDTQYF.

This chain connects TRBV9 to TRBJ2-1, with 12 bases identical to TRBD2. The V gene end was trimmed by 0 bases and the J gene end by 9 bases; junction bases not matched to a gene: 4. Germline-derived CDR1 and CDR2 are SGDLS and YYNGEE. The CDR3 contains 15 residues. The CDR3 DNA reads as TGTGCCAGCAGCGTAGCTAGCGGGGGGGCCCTTGAGCAGTTCTTC. This sequence encodes CASSVASGGALEQFF.